This paragraph reports one TCR beta chain. The antigen this receptor binds is unknown. A far bigger clonotype differs at one base, so this is likely a read error. This sample includes further DNA sequences coding for the same CDR3. The entry originates in a study of shared clonotypes between healthy human individuals (TCRdb year 2020). For the study in its entirety: The cohort included a few men and a couple of women between 18 and 49 years of age. To estimate repertoire size and how much clonotypes are shared between individuals, the study performed deep sequencing of blood TCR repertoires from about 5 healthy adults. Per donor, leukapheresis produced somewhere between about 0.8 and 9.5 billion PBMCs. Libraries were prepared and TCR repertoires were sequenced by different laboratories using diverse techniques, in order to increase sequencing depth and limit assay-specific biases.

What the study reported, not specific to this receptor: Pairwise subsampling led to the expectation that sequencing depth would affect the degree of clonotype sharing among donors. Sampling was restricted to blood, and TCR repertoires in tissue are likely to differ from TCR repertoires in blood. Because the study included a small number of donors, the genetic and exposure-history diversity represented was limited.

The donors were healthy, HIV-negative adults who had no recently reported acute infections or vaccinations. Only Caucasian adults living in Nashville, Tennessee, USA were represented among the donors. For unsorted samples, about 90 million PBMCs were counted and genomic DNA was extracted with the QIAamp DNA Blood Mini kit. Blood was obtained by leukapheresis, after which PBMCs were separated by Ficoll-Histopaque density gradient centrifugation and cryopreserved in liquid nitrogen vapor phase. Including the terminal cysteine and phenylalanine, the CDR3 comprises 14 residues. Only the CDR3 region is kept as DNA, spanning 42 bases read in frame from base 1. CDR1 and CDR2, looked up from the germline V gene, are MGHDK and SYGVNS. Using the deep immunoSEQ assay, multiplex PCR amplified TCR CDR3 regions from genomic DNA. Genomic DNA extracted from each cell subset was distributed evenly over all wells of several immunoSEQ 96-well plates, and each plate served as one replicate. For unsorted PBMC, 250 to 300 ng of genomic DNA, equivalent to roughly 30,000 T cell genomes, went into each replicate PCR. Ten immunoSEQ deep assay plates were used to sequence unsorted PBMC genomic DNA. Purified libraries were quantified with a Qubit 3.0 fluorometer, sized on a Bioanalyzer 2100, and re-quantified with the KAPA Library Quantification kit. A separate single-read 150-cycle Illumina NextSeq 550 flow cell was used to sequence each immunoSEQ 96-well plate. Per the authors' processing: Because only junctional sequences without quality scores were contained in the immunoSEQ output, filtering matching that applied to full-length reads could not be performed. To assign V/J genes and CDR3, sequences were annotated against IMGT germline references using PyIR, a Python wrapper for IgBLAST v1.9. Any read was removed if the V/J assignment was weak (E-value above 1e-6), the CDR3 was missing, or the read contained stop codons, out-of-frame junctions, or ambiguous translated residues. V3J clonotypes were defined as sequences sharing an identical inferred V gene, J gene, and CDR3 amino acid sequence. Percentage overlap between repertoires was calculated by dividing the number of shared unique clonotypes by the size of the smaller repertoire. Repertoire richness was assessed with RTK rarefaction, the Chao1 estimator, and Recon v2.1 estimates of unobserved clonotypes. TCRdb's version of the immuneACCESS table is confined to in-frame rearrangements and falls short of the full clone set. An unresolved V gene accounts for under half of the shortfall where checked; the remainder is of unknown origin. Clone size and V and J calls were adopted from that table, with D and trimming inferred from the DNA. The sample table records about half a million clones; roughly 80% of these occur just once. In total, the top ten clones hold roughly an eighth of the sample.

This TCR came from a woman between 40 and 55 years old in good health. Some clones in this sample may be carry-over from other donors' samples. The specimen sequenced was PBMCs. The sequence joins TRBV25-1 to TRBJ2-7; the D gene is tentatively TRBD1 or TRBD2, each matching 5 bases. The CDR3 amino acid sequence is: CASGGDRDAYEQYF. The DNA sequence reads TGTGCAAGCGGAGGAGACCGGGACGCCTACGAGCAGTACTTC.